These 9 T cell receptor beta chains were all obtained from the same sample, sequenced in a study of blood T cell repertoires in COVID-19. Here immunoSEQ multiplex PCR was the method, and the copy in TCRdb shows in-frame clones only, minus some. The repertoire holds 150,000 to 170,000 clones, roughly four fifths seen once, with more than 3.5% in the top ten. Sequencing was performed on peripheral blood. The receptor set was obtained from a woman at least 80 years old with acute or convalescent COVID-19.

V usage is TRBV5-5 and J usage is TRBJ1-1; D not resolved. Germline assignment: CDR1 SGHKS and CDR2 YYEKEE (reference sequence). The CDR3 is 15 amino acids. Deletions cut 1 base from V and 1 base from J, with 11 bases between. The CDR3 DNA sequence: TGTGCCAGCAGCTTGAGCCCCATGTGGAACACTGAAGCTTTCTTT. It codes for CASSLSPMWNTEAFF.

The rearrangement uses TRBV18 and TRBJ1-1; 10 bases are a match to TRBD1. J gave up 4 bases and V 3 bases, and 2 bases lay outside the gene matches. The CDR3 extends over 14 amino acids. Germline loops: CDR1 KGHSH, CDR2 LQKENI. CDR3 residues: CASSPGQGPTEAFF. In DNA form, the CDR3 reads TGTGCCAGCTCACCGGGACAGGGGCCCACTGAAGCTTTCTTT.

CDR3 nucleotide sequence: TGTGCCAGTAGTATGGTCGGGAGGGAGACCCAGTACTTC. It is translated as CASSMVGRETQYF. The chain carries TRBV19 and TRBJ2-5, with 7 nucleotides matching TRBD2. Germline CDR1 is LNHDA and CDR2 is SQIVND (reference sequence). This CDR3 spans 13 amino acids. J was trimmed by 5 bases and V by 3 bases; bases with no gene match: 3.

This chain connects TRBV19 to TRBJ1-2; possible D gene TRBD1, 6 bases. The CDR3 is 16 residues long. Germline V CDR1 and CDR2: LNHDA, SQIVND (reference sequence). V lost 6 bases to trimming and J lost 7 bases, with 24 bases between them. CDR3 nucleotide sequence: TGTGCCAGTAGCTCCCTCATGACAGTAACAGGGAGTGGCTACACCTTC. Residues: CASSSLMTVTGSGYTF.

As concerns this clone: Additional DNA sequences in this sample encode the identical CDR3. The chain has TRBV6-5 and TRBJ2-7, with D tentatively TRBD2 (6 bases). Germline values: CDR1 MNHEY, CDR2 SVGAGI. Trimming cost V 0 bases and J 0 bases, with 6 bases left between them. This CDR3 comprises 14 residues. CDR3: CASSYSTSSYEQYF. The CDR3 DNA reads TGTGCCAGCAGTTACTCGACTAGCTCCTACGAGCAGTACTTC.

This rearrangement joins TRBV5-6 to TRBJ2-5; D is ambiguous. CDR1 and CDR2 from the germline V gene are SGHDT and YYEEEE. The germline V and J ends were trimmed by 0 bases and 4 bases, with 10 bases remaining between them. This CDR3 spans 14 amino acids. CDR3 sequence reads: CASSLEFSRETQYF. The CDR3 coding sequence is TGTGCCAGCAGCTTGGAGTTTTCGAGAGAGACCCAGTACTTC.

The chain employs TRBV4-1 and TRBJ2-1; D is ambiguous. V lost 0 bases to trimming and J lost 3 bases, with 9 bases between them. CDR1 and CDR2 from the germline V gene are MGHRA and YSYEKL. This CDR3 comprises 15 residues. The CDR3 sequence is CASSQEGRSYNEQFF. CDR3 in DNA: TGCGCCAGCAGCCAAGAGGGTCGGAGCTACAATGAGCAGTTCTTC.

In nucleotides, the CDR3 is TGTGCCAGCAGCTTAGAACAGAGGGGGGAGCAGTACTTC. It encodes CASSLEQRGEQYF. The chain links TRBV7-2 to TRBJ2-7, with D possibly TRBD1 on 6 matching bases. CDR3 length: 13 residues. V was pared by 1 base and J by 7 bases, with 11 bases between. The V gene's germline CDR1 is SGHTA and CDR2 FQGNSA.

V gene TRBV10-3 combines with J gene TRBJ2-7, with 10 bases matching TRBD1. CDR3 length: 14 amino acids. Looked up from germline, CDR1 is ENHRY and CDR2 is SYGVKD. Germline trimming cut 2 bases from V and 3 bases from J; bases unmatched to any gene: 1. The DNA for the CDR3 is TGTGCCATCAGTGAGGGGACAGGGGTCTACGAGCAGTACTTC. It is translated as CAISEGTGVYEQYF.